One sample yielded the 30 T cell receptor beta chains listed below, sequenced in a study of T cells in Graves' hyperthyroidism and ophthalmopathy (dated by TCRdb to 2018 to 2020). Preparation of the library involved multiplex PCR. For sequencing, an Illumina HiSeq 2000 was employed. The TCR beta CDR3 regions were amplified from RNA transcripts. The first round of RT-PCR for the TCR CDR3 was performed with the HTBI primer set and the Qiagen OneStep RT-PCR kit. TCRdb reworked the public reads: Q25 trimming with fastp, MiXCR clone assembly, productive beta chains retained. Merged by CDR3 protein, the rows form single entries marked with the most common genes and DNA. Recorded for this sample are 500,000 to 600,000 distinct CDR3 sequences; approximately 20% of them occurred a single time. About 50% of the sample goes to the ten largest clones. Sequencing was carried out using blood. Receptors originate from a man aged 35 to 55 with Graves' ophthalmopathy.

This clonotype was counted a few times. The rearrangement links TRBV10-3 to TRBJ2-7, with a possible D match to TRBD2 (6 bases). This CDR3 region has 13 residues. The V end was cut by 2 bases, the J end by 2 bases, with 7 bases between. Germline CDR1 reads ENHRY; CDR2 reads SYGVKD. CDR3: CAISEREAYEQYF. CDR3 coding DNA: TGTGCCATCAGTGAGAGGGAGGCCTACGAGCAGTACTTC.

The rearrangement uses TRBV27 and TRBJ1-6, with TRBD1 as a possible D gene (5 bases). Germline values: CDR1 MNHEY, CDR2 SMNVEV (reference sequence). Trimming removed 5 bases from V and 5 bases from J, with 13 bases in between. The CDR3 extends over 15 amino acids. CDR3 in amino acids: CASSERGSHNSPLHF. The CDR3 nucleotides are TGTGCCAGCAGTGAACGGGGGAGTCATAATTCACCCCTCCACTTT.

This clonotype appeared many times. J is TRBJ1-2 and V is TRBV4-2; D is unclear. Trimming shortened V by 1 base and J by 5 bases, and 11 bases separated the two germline ends. CDR3 length: 14 residues. Germline values: CDR1 LGHNA, CDR2 YNFKEQ. The DNA for the CDR3 is TGTGCCAGCAGCCAAGGGCCGGTCCGATATGGCTACACCTTC. This encodes CASSQGPVRYGYTF.

This clonotype has ten or more counts. The chain employs TRBV28 and TRBJ1-5; maybe TRBD1 (6 bases). Germline CDR1 MDHEN, CDR2 SYDVKM. The germline V and J ends were trimmed by 2 bases and 7 bases, with 15 bases remaining between them. CDR3 length: 15 residues. The CDR3 protein is CASSLRRGAGQPQHF. The CDR3 DNA is TGTGCCAGCAGTTTAAGGCGGGGGGCGGGCCAGCCCCAGCATTTT.

This clonotype was picked up many times. The chain recombines TRBV2 with TRBJ1-5; weak D call: TRBD1 (5 bases). CDR1 SNHLY and CDR2 FYNNEI come from the germline V gene. The CDR3 is 14 amino acids. Trimming stripped 5 bases from V and 4 bases from J, with 12 bases between. CDR3 nucleotide sequence: TGTGCCAGCAGTCCGGGGCGATCTAATCAGCCCCAGCATTTT. This encodes CASSPGRSNQPQHF.

The table lists this clonotype with many counts. The V gene is TRBV11-2, the J gene TRBJ2-7; 9 bases map to TRBD2. The V gene end was trimmed by 5 bases and the J gene end by 5 bases; junction bases not matched to a gene: 10. This CDR3 is 15 amino acids long. Germline V gene data show CDR1 as SGHAT and CDR2 as FQNNGV. The CDR3 is CASSPPWRGGDEQYF. CDR3 coding DNA: TGTGCCAGCAGCCCCCCCTGGCGGGGGGGGGACGAGCAGTACTTC.

This clonotype occurred a few times. The chain recombines TRBV9 with TRBJ1-5; D remains ambiguous. Trimming removed 4 bases from V and 0 bases from J, with 14 bases in between. In germline, CDR1 is SGDLS, CDR2 YYNGEE. CDR3 length equals 16 residues. The CDR3 nucleotides are TGTGCCAGCAGCCCCCACCTTAGAGATAGCAATCAGCCCCAGCATTTT. Translating it yields CASSPHLRDSNQPQHF.

This chain joins TRBV12-3 or TRBV12-4 and TRBJ1-5; D not resolved. Trimming took 0 bases from V and 0 from J, leaving 6 bases between them. The CDR3 runs to 15 residues. CDR3 sequence reads: CASSLAAGSNQPQHF. As DNA, the CDR3 is TGTGCCAGCAGTTTAGCGGCCGGTAGCAATCAGCCCCAGCATTTT.

The CDR3 sequence is CSSSRGGKETQYF. DNA for the CDR3: TGCAGTTCCTCCAGAGGCGGGAAAGAGACCCAGTACTTC. V and J are TRBV20-1 and TRBJ2-5, with D perhaps TRBD2 (6 bases). Germline CDR1 DFQATT, CDR2 SNEGSKA (reference sequence). CDR3 length: 13 residues. Deletions cut 8 bases from V and 3 bases from J, with 16 bases between.

This clonotype was counted between two and nine times. The V call is TRBV6-1, the J call TRBJ2-5; 12 bases agree with TRBD2. The CDR3 covers 16 residues. V lost 4 bases, J lost 12 bases, and 15 bases stayed unmatched. Germline V gene lookup returns CDR1 MNHNS and CDR2 SASEGT. The chain's CDR3 is CASSGLAGAAFFLEYF. The CDR3 DNA follows: TGTGCCAGCAGTGGACTAGCGGGGGCCGCATTTTTTCTTGAGTACTTC.

The V call is TRBV6-1, the J call TRBJ2-1, with no clear D. CDR1 and CDR2 from the germline V gene are MNHNS and SASEGT. With 7 bases removed from V and 7 bases from J, the gap between germline ends came to 23 bases. The CDR3 is made up of 16 amino acids. The CDR3 DNA is TGTGCCAGCACCTTTACCGGCAGGACCCTTGGGAATGAGCAGTTCTTC. Translation: CASTFTGRTLGNEQFF.

This clonotype was seen ten or more times. DNA of the CDR3: TGTGCCAGCAGCTTAGGCGGGGGGGCCCACACAGATACGCAGTATTTT. It encodes CASSLGGGAHTDTQYF. This chain links TRBV7-8 with TRBJ2-3, with TRBD2 matching over 9 bases. From germline, CDR1 is SGHVS and CDR2 FQNEAQ. CDR3 length equals 16 residues. The ends lost 1 base at V and 2 bases at J; junction bases unmatched: 4.

This clonotype has a count of ten or more. The chain carries TRBV12-3 or TRBV12-4 and TRBJ2-7; 9 bases match TRBD2. The CDR3 is 15 residues long. Trimming at V came to 2 bases and at J to 6 bases, leaving 8 bases not matched to a gene. The CDR3 DNA reads TGTGCCAGCAGTTTATATAGCGGGGGTGATGGCGAGCAGTACTTC. This sequence encodes CASSLYSGGDGEQYF.

This clonotype was counted only a few times. The rearrangement joins TRBV5-8 to TRBJ1-4; D not certain. The CDR3 runs 13 residues. Trimming left V 4 bases short and J 4 bases short, with 8 bases between. Germline V lookup: CDR1 SGHTS, CDR2 YDEGEE. CDR3 amino acids: CASSRTFNEKLFF. In DNA form, the CDR3 reads TGTGCCAGCAGCAGGACCTTTAATGAAAAACTGTTTTTT. Based on the CDR3 plus reference TRBV5-8 and TRBJ1-4, the full variable domain is EAGVTQSPTHLIKTRGQQATLRCSPISGHTSVYWYQQALGLGLQFLLWYDEGEERNRGNFPPRFSGRQFPNYSSELNVNALELEDSALYLCASSRTFNEKLFFGSGTQLSVL.

This clonotype was detected a few times. The rearrangement uses TRBV20-1 and TRBJ1-2; D is possibly TRBD1 (5 bases). Germline CDR1 and CDR2: DFQATT and SNEGSKA (reference sequence). The CDR3 is made up of 13 amino acids. Trimming stripped 7 bases from V and 4 bases from J, with 16 bases between. CDR3 in amino acids: CSGAAGGGYGYTF. The CDR3 bases are TGCAGTGGCGCCGCTGGGGGGGGCTATGGCTACACCTTC.

This clonotype has only a few counts. This chain uses TRBV5-1 with TRBJ1-2; D ambiguous. This CDR3 region has 13 residues. V dropped 6 bases and J dropped 1 base, with 10 bases sitting between them. Per germline, CDR1 SGHRS and CDR2 YFSETQ. The CDR3 region is CASNLGDNYGYTF. The DNA for the CDR3 is TGCGCCAGCAACCTGGGAGATAACTATGGCTACACCTTC.

J is TRBJ1-4 and V is TRBV5-1, with TRBD1 matching over 10 bases. CDR1 and CDR2 from the germline V gene are SGHRS and YFSETQ. The V and J ends lost 4 bases and 0 bases, in that order; junction bases with no gene match: 0. The CDR3 totals 15 residues. The CDR3 nucleotides read TGCGCCAGCAGCGGGACAGGGGCAACTAATGAAAAACTGTTTTTT. Its translation is CASSGTGATNEKLFF.

This clonotype was seen more than once but under ten times. The chain couples TRBV13 to TRBJ2-5; 11 nucleotides match TRBD2. Germline V gives CDR1 PRHDT, CDR2 FYEKMQ (reference sequence). Germline trimming cut 6 bases from V and 5 bases from J; bases unmatched to any gene: 8. The CDR3 consists of 15 residues. CDR3 coding DNA: TGTGCCAGCAGGCGGGCGTCTAGCGGGGGGGAGACCCAGTACTTC. Protein sequence: CASRRASSGGETQYF.

This clonotype was observed many times. The chain combines TRBV20-1 with TRBJ2-1; TRBD2 matches 11 bases. Germline CDR1 DFQATT, CDR2 SNEGSKA (reference sequence). This CDR3 contains 15 residues. V was clipped by 2 bases and J by 3 bases; unmatched bases: 3. CDR3 sequence reads: CSARQGTSGYNEQFF. The DNA for the CDR3 is TGCAGTGCTAGACAGGGGACTAGCGGCTACAATGAGCAGTTCTTC.

In this sample, this clonotype turned up many times. A read error may produce the germline difference seen at one junction end. V is TRBV5-1 and J is TRBJ1-1; possibly TRBD1 for D (6 bases). Germline V gene sequence: CDR1 SGHRS, CDR2 YFSETQ. The CDR3 has 13 residues. In DNA form, the CDR3 reads TGTGCCAGCTCCGGGGGCGTGAACACTGAAGCTTTCTTT. Translation: CASSGGVNTEAFF.

This clonotype was counted a few times. This sequence may be a read error, since a much larger clone differs from it by one base. The CDR3 protein is CASSYLGRTEAFF. In DNA, the CDR3 is TGTGCCAGCAGTTACTTGGGGAGGACTGAAGCTTTCTTT. The V and J genes are TRBV6-5 and TRBJ1-1, with D uncertain. V lost 1 base to trimming and J lost 5 bases, with 8 bases between them. The CDR3 totals 13 residues. Germline values: CDR1 MNHEY, CDR2 SVGAGI.

This clonotype showed up just a few times. This chain connects TRBV4-1 to TRBJ2-1; 8 bases agree with TRBD2. Trimming removed 4 bases from V and 9 bases from J; junction bases left unmatched: 11. The CDR3 length is 15 residues. Germline CDR1 is MGHRA and CDR2 is YSYEKL. DNA of the CDR3: TGCGCCAGCAGCCGGCTACCGGGGGGGCCAGGTGAGCAGTTCTTC. Translated: CASSRLPGGPGEQFF.

This clonotype was observed a few times. The chain employs TRBV3-1 and TRBJ2-7; 8 bases are shared with TRBD2. V shed 4 bases, J shed 4 bases, and the junction held 9 bases outside the gene matches. Germline CDR1 is LGHDT and CDR2 is YNNKEL (reference sequence). CDR3 length: 15 amino acids. CDR3 in DNA: TGTGCCAGCAGCCCCCTCGGGACTAGGCTTTACGAGCAGTACTTC. Its protein is CASSPLGTRLYEQYF.

The chain employs TRBV7-3 and TRBJ2-7; TRBD2 matches 10 bases. With 1 base clipped from V and 6 bases from J, the junction kept 3 bases outside the gene matches. The CDR3 sequence is 14 residues long. Germline CDR1 and CDR2: SGHTA and FQGTGA. The CDR3 DNA is TGTGCCAGCAGCTTAAAAGCGGGAGGGGTCGAGCAGTACTTC. This gives the protein CASSLKAGGVEQYF.

As for this clonotype: A much bigger clone sits one base away, suggesting this may be a read error. This sequence joins TRBV2 and TRBJ1-1, with D uncertain. The CDR3 has 15 residues. Per germline, CDR1 SNHLY and CDR2 FYNNEI. In DNA, the CDR3 is TGTGCCAGCAGCTTGGGTCCCGCGGGTAACACTGAAGCTCTCTTT. Residues: CASSLGPAGNTEALF.

The chain couples TRBV3-1 to TRBJ2-7, with D possibly being TRBD2 (5 bases). V shed 2 bases and J shed 7 bases, with 15 bases lying between them. The germline V gene encodes CDR1 LGHDT and CDR2 YNNKEL (reference sequence). The CDR3 runs to 14 residues. The chain's CDR3 is CASSQSISGREQYF. DNA for the CDR3: TGTGCCAGCAGCCAATCGATATCTGGGAGAGAGCAGTACTTC.

This clonotype was observed many times. The CDR3, as DNA: TGTGCCAGCAGCTTAAGGACTACCACAGATACGCAGTATTTT. Protein sequence: CASSLRTTTDTQYF. The chain links TRBV7-3 to TRBJ2-3; tentative D call: TRBD2 (6 bases). Per germline, CDR1 SGHTA and CDR2 FQGTGA. The CDR3 contains 14 residues. V was trimmed by 1 base and J by 2 bases, leaving 7 bases between them.

This sequence joins TRBV6-1 and TRBJ2-7; no clear D gene. Looked up from germline, CDR1 is MNHNS and CDR2 is SASEGT. CDR3 length: 13 amino acids. Trimming left V 0 bases short and J 2 bases short, with 5 bases between. The DNA of the CDR3 is TGTGCCAGCAGTGAAGCCTGGACCTACGAGCAGTACTTC. Translating it yields CASSEAWTYEQYF.

This clonotype was seen a handful of times. The rearrangement links TRBV5-1 to TRBJ1-6, with 8 bases fitting TRBD1. Germline CDR1 and CDR2: SGHRS and YFSETQ. V lost 0 bases to trimming and J lost 8 bases; unmatched junction nucleotides: 4. The CDR3 is made up of 15 amino acids. CDR3 amino acids: CASSLEGTGHSPLHF. The CDR3 DNA is TGCGCCAGCAGCTTGGAGGGGACAGGCCATTCACCCCTCCACTTT. The full variable domain, its missing parts supplied by reference TRBV5-1 and TRBJ1-6, is KAGVTQTPRYLIKTRGQQVTLSCSPISGHRSVSWYQQTPGQGLQFLFEYFSETQRNKGNFPGRFSGRQFSNSRSEMNVSTLELGDSALYLCASSLEGTGHSPLHFGNGTRLTVT.

This clonotype showed up many times. The CDR3 DNA is TGTGCCAGCAGGGACAGAGGAGATACGCAGTATTTT. Its protein product is CASRDRGDTQYF. J is TRBJ2-3 and V is TRBV2; a possible D gene is TRBD1 (6 bases). Germline CDR1 SNHLY, CDR2 FYNNEI. The CDR3 is made up of 12 amino acids. V gave up 6 bases and J gave up 5 bases, with 9 bases separating them.